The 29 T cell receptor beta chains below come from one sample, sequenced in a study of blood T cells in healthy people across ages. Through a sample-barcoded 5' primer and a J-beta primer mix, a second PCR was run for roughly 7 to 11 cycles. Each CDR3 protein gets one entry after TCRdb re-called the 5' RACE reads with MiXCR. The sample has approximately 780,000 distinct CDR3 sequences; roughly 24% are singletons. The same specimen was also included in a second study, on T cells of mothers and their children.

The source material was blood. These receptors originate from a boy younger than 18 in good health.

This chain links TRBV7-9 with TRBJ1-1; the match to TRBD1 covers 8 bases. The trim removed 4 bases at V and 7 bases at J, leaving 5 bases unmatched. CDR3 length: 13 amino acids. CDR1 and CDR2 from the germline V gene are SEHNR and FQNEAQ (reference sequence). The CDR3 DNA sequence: TGTGCCAGCAGCTCAGGACAGGGCATTGAAGCTTTCTTT. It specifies CASSSGQGIEAFF.

The CDR3 here is CASRSLTTGNTIYF. The CDR3 nucleotides are TGTGCCAGCAGGTCCCTTACGACTGGAAACACCATATATTTT. This sequence joins TRBV6-5 and TRBJ1-3; no definite D call. V was shortened by 6 bases and J by 2 bases, with 11 bases between the two germline ends. The V gene's germline CDR1 is MNHEY and CDR2 SVGAGI. This CDR3 contains 14 residues.

CDR3 sequence: CASSLVIEEENTEAFF. The CDR3 DNA is TGTGCCAGCAGTTTAGTAATCGAGGAAGAGAACACTGAAGCTTTCTTT. This sequence joins TRBV28 and TRBJ1-1, with no clear D. Germline loops: CDR1 MDHEN, CDR2 SYDVKM. This CDR3 spans 16 amino acids. Deletions cut 2 bases from V and 1 base from J, with 14 bases between.

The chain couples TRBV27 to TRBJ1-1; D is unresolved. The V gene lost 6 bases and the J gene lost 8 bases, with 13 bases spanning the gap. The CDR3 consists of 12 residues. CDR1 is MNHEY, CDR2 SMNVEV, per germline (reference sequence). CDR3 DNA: TGTGCCAGCAGCTACCCGAAGCCAGAAGCTTTCTTT. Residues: CASSYPKPEAFF.

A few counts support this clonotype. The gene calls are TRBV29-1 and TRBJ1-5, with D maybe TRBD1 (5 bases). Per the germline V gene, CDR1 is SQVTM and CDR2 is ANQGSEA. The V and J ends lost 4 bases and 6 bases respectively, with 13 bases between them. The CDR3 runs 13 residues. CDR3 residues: CSVVWGGGQPQHF. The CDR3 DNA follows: TGCAGCGTTGTATGGGGGGGGGGTCAGCCCCAGCATTTT.

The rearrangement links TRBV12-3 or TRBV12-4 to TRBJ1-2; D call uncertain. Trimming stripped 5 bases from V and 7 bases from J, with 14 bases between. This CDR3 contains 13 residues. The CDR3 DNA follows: TGTGCCAGCAGTCCCCGGGTTGGAACTGGCTACACCTTC. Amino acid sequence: CASSPRVGTGYTF.

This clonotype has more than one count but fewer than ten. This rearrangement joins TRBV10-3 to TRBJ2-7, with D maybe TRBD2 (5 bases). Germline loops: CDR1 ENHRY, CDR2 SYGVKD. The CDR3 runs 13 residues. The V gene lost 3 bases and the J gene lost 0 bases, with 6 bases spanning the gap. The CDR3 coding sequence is TGTGCCATCAGTGACGGGGTCTCCTACGAGCAGTACTTC. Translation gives CAISDGVSYEQYF.

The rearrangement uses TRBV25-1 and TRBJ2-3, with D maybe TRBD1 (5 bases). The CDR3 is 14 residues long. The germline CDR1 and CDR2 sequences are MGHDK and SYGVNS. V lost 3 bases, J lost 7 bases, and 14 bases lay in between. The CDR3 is CASSDSGNENTQYF. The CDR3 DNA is TGTGCCAGCAGTGACTCAGGGAATGAAAATACGCAGTATTTT.

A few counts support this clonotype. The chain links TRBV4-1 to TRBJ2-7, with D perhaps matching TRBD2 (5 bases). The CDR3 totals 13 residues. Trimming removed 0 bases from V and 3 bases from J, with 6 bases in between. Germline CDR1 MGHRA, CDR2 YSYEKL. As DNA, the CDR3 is TGCGCCAGCAGCCAAGAGGACTTCTACGAGCAGTACTTC. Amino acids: CASSQEDFYEQYF.

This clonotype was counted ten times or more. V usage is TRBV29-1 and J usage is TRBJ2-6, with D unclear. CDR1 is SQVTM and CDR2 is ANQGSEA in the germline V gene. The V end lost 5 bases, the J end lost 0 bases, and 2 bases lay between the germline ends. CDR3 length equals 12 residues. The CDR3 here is CSVFSGANVLTF. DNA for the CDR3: TGCAGCGTTTTCTCTGGGGCCAACGTCCTGACTTTC. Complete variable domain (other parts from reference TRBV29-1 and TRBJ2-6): SAVISQKPSRDICQRGTSLTIQCQVDSQVTMMFWYRQQPGQSLTLIATANQGSEATYESGFVIDKFPISRPNLTFSTLTVSNMSPEDSSIYLCSVFSGANVLTFGAGSRLTVL.

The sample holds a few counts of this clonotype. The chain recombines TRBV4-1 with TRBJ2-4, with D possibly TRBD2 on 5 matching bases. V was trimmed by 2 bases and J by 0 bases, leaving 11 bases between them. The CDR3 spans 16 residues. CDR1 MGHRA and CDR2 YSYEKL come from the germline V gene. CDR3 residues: CASSQLSGVAKNIQYF. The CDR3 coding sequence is TGCGCCAGCAGCCAACTCAGCGGCGTAGCCAAAAACATTCAGTACTTC.

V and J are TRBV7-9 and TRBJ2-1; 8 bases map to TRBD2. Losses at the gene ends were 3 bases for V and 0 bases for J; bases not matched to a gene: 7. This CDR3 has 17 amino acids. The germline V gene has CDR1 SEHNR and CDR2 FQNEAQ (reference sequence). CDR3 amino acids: CASSFPRAGDSYNEQFF. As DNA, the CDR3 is TGTGCCAGCAGCTTCCCAAGAGCGGGGGACTCCTACAATGAGCAGTTCTTC.

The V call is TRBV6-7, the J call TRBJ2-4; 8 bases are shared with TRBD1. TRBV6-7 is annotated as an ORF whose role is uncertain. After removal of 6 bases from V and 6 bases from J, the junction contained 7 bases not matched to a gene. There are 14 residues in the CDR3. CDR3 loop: CASRRTGCRNIQYF. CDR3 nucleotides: TGTGCCAGCAGGAGGACAGGGTGCAGAAACATTCAGTACTTC.

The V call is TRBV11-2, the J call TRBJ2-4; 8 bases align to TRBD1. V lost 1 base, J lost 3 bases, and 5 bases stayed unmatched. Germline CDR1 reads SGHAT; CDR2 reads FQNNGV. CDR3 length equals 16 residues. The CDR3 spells CASSLVRGHGKNIQYF. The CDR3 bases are TGTGCCAGCAGCTTAGTCAGGGGGCATGGCAAAAACATTCAGTACTTC.

The CDR3 reads CASRFSGSYNEQFF. The CDR3 nucleotides read TGTGCCAGCAGATTCTCGGGCTCCTACAATGAGCAGTTCTTC. This rearrangement joins TRBV7-9 to TRBJ2-1; D is uncertain. The V and J ends lost 6 bases and 0 bases respectively, with 9 bases between them. CDR3 length equals 14 residues. Germline loops: CDR1 SEHNR, CDR2 FQNEAQ (reference sequence).

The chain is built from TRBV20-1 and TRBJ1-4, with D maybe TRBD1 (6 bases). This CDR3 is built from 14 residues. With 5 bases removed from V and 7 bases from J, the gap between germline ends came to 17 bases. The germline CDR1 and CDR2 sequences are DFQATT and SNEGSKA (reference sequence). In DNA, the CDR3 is TGCAGTGCTCCTAGACAGGATGGGGGTGAAAAACTGTTTTTT. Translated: CSAPRQDGGEKLFF.

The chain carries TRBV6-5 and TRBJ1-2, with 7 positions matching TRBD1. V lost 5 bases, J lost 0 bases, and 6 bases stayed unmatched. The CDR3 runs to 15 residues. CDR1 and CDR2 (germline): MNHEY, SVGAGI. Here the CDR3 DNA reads TGTGCCAGCAGTCGACAGGGTTTTGCTAACTATGGCTACACCTTC. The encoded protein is CASSRQGFANYGYTF.

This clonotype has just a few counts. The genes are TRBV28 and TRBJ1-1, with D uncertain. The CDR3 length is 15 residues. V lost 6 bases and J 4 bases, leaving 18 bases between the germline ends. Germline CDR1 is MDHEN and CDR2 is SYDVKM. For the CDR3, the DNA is TGTGCCAGCAGCCTTCGTGAAGACTTGGTCACTGAAGCTTTCTTT. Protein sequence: CASSLREDLVTEAFF.

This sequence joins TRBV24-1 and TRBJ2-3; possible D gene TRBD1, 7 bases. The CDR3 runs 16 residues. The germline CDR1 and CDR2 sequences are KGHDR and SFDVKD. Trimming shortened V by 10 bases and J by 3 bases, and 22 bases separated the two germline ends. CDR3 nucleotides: TGTGCCACGCCCGTCGGGACAGTGGAGGGAACAGATACGCAGTATTTT. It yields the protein CATPVGTVEGTDTQYF.

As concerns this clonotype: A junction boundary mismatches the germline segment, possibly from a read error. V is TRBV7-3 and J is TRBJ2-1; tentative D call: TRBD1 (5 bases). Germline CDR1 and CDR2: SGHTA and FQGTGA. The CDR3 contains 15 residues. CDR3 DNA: TGTGCCAGCAGCTTAACTCAGGGTACGCACAATGAGCAGTTATTC. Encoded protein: CASSLTQGTHNEQLF.

The DNA of the CDR3 is TGCGCCAGCAGTCGGTGGGATCAAGAGACCCAGTACTTC. This gives the protein CASSRWDQETQYF. This rearrangement joins TRBV5-1 to TRBJ2-5; no clear D gene. CDR1 SGHRS and CDR2 YFSETQ come from the germline V gene. V lost 5 bases and J lost 2, with 10 bases in between. The CDR3 runs 13 residues.

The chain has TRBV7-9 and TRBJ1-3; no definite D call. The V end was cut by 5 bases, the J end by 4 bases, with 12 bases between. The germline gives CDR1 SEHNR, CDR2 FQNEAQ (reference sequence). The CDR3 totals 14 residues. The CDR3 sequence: CASSDSPGGNTIYF. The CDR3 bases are TGTGCCAGCAGCGATAGCCCCGGAGGAAACACCATATATTTT.

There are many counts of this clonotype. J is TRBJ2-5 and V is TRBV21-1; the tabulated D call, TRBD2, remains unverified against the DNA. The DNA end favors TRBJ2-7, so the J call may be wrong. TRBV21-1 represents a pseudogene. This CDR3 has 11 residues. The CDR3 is CASSKPYEQYF. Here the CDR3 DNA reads TGTGCCAGCAGCAAGCCCTACGAGCAGTACTTC.

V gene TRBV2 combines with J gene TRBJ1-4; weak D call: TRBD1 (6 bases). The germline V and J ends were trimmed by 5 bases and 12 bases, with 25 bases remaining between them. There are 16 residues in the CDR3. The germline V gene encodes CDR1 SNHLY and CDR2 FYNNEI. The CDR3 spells CASSLNRAFRPVELFF. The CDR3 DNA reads TGTGCCAGCAGTCTAAACAGGGCTTTCCGACCCGTAGAACTGTTTTTT.

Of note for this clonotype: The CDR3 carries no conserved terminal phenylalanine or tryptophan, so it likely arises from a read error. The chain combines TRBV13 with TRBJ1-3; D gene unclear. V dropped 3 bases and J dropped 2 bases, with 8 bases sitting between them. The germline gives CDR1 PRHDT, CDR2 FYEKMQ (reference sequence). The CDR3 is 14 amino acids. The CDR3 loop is CASSFEGTGNTIYL. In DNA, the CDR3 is TGTGCCAGCAGCTTTGAGGGAACTGGAAACACCATATATCTT.

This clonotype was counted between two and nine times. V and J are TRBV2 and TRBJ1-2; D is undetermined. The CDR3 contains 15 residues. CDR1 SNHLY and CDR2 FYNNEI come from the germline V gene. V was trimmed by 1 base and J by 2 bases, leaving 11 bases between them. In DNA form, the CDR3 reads TGTGCCAGCAGTGAAGAACGGTACCCCAACTATGGCTACACCTTC. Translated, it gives CASSEERYPNYGYTF.

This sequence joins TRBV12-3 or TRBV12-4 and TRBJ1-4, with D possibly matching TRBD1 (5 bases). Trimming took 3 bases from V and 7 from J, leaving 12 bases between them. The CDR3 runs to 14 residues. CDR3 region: CASSFRGQGEKLFF. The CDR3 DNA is TGTGCCAGCAGTTTTAGGGGTCAAGGTGAAAAACTGTTTTTT.

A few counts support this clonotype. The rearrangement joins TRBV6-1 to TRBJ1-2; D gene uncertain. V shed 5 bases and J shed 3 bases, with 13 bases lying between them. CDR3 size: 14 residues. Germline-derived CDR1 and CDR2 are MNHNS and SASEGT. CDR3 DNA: TGTGCCAGCAGTTCTTCTTGGGAGGACTATGGCTACACCTTC. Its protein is CASSSSWEDYGYTF.

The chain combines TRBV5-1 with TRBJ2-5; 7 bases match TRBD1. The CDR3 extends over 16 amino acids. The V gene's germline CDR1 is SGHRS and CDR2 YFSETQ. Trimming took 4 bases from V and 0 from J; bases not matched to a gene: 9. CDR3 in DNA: TGCGCCAGCAGCCCGAATACACAGGGGAACCAAGAGACCCAGTACTTC. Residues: CASSPNTQGNQETQYF. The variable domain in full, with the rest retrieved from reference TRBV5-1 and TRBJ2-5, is KAGVTQTPRYLIKTRGQQVTLSCSPISGHRSVSWYQQTPGQGLQFLFEYFSETQRNKGNFPGRFSGRQFSNSRSEMNVSTLELGDSALYLCASSPNTQGNQETQYFGPGTRLLVL.